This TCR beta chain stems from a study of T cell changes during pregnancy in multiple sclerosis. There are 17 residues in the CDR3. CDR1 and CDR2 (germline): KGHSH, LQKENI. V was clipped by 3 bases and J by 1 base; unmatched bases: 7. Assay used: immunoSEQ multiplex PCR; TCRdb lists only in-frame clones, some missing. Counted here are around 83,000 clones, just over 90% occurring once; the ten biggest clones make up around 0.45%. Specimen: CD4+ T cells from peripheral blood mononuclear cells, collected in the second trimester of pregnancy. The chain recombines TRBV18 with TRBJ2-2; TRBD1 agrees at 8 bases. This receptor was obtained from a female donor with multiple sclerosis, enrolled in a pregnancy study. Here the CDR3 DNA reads TGTGCCAGCTCACCTTCTCGACAGGGGCGGAACACCGGGGAGCTGTTTTTT. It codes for CASSPSRQGRNTGELFF.